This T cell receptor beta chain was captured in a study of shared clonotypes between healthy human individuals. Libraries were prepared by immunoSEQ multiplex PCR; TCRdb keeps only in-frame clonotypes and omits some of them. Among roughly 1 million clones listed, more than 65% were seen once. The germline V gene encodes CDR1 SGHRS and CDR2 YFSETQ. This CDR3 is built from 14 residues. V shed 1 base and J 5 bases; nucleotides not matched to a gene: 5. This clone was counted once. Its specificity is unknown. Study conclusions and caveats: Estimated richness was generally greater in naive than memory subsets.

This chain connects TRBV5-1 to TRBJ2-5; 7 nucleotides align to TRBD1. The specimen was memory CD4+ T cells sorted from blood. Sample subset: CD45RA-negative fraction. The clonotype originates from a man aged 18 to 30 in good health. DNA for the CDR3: TGCGCCAGCAGCTTGCGGGGACAGCCGGAGACCCAGTACTTC. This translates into CASSLRGQPETQYF.